The clone carrying this TCR beta chain was found a few times. The antigen is unknown. The record originates from a study of blood T cells in healthy people across ages. Germline CDR1 is SGHRS and CDR2 is YFSETQ. Trimming shortened V by 4 bases and J by 4 bases, and 11 bases separated the two germline ends. This CDR3 region has 14 residues. Each donor's blood draw was approximately 10 milliliters of peripheral blood. Study-wide findings and caveats: Per million T cells, TCR beta diversity dropped roughly linearly as age increased.

Primers used in a second PCR of about 6 to 11 cycles were a sample-barcoded 5' primer and a J-beta primer mix. TCRdb processed the 5' RACE reads anew with MiXCR; each CDR3 protein has one entry. The sample includes approximately 960,000 distinct CDR3 sequences, just under 30% of them seen just once. These records were also assigned to another study, of T cells of mothers and their children.

The sequencing sample was made of blood. J is TRBJ1-4 and V is TRBV5-1; tentatively, D is TRBD1 (5 bases). The receptor's source is a woman in her thirties or forties in good health. As DNA, the CDR3 is TGCGCCAGCAGCCGGGGCCAGAGTAATGAAAAACTGTTTTTT. This translates into CASSRGQSNEKLFF. Supplemented by reference TRBV5-1 and TRBJ1-4, the full variable domain reads KAGVTQTPRYLIKTRGQQVTLSCSPISGHRSVSWYQQTPGQGLQFLFEYFSETQRNKGNFPGRFSGRQFSNSRSEMNVSTLELGDSALYLCASSRGQSNEKLFFGSGTQLSVL.